The present T cell receptor (beta chain) was sequenced within a study of cytomegalovirus exposure and HLA in healthy donors. The V segment lost 10 bases and the J segment 5 bases; nucleotides outside the gene matches: 13. The CDR3 is 14 residues long. The V gene's germline CDR1 is MNHEY and CDR2 SVGAGI. Primers: 60 Vbeta forward and 13 Jbeta reverse. Profiled with immunoSEQ multiplex PCR; TCRdb holds only in-frame clones, not every one. The sample contains some 200,000 clones, approximately 78% of which appear only once. Sequencing was carried out using PBMCs. This sequence joins TRBV6-5 and TRBJ1-2; 7 nucleotides align to TRBD1. This TCR was sampled from a woman aged 18-29 years in good health and CMV-seronegative. CDR3 sequence (DNA): TGTGCCACAAACTCGGGACAGAACAGTTATGGCTACACCTTC. It encodes CATNSGQNSYGYTF.